The source of this T cell receptor (beta chain) is a study of regulatory T cells in long-lasting Graves disease. Study-wide context: Treatment with antithyroid drugs for over 5 years, together with positive TSH receptor antibodies, meant persistent Graves' disease. Notes on the study in general: Clonotypes that were public and shared totalled approximately 3,000 in persistent patients versus about 1,000 in new patients. Preferential use of TRBV28, TRBJ1-2 and TRBJ2-5 was seen in persistent disease.

Assembly of TCR beta libraries relied on iRepertoire HTBI primers together with Arm-PCR of CDR3 regions. TCRdb analysed the multiplex PCR reads with MiXCR anew, one entry per CDR3 protein. The table lists under 500,000 distinct CDR3 sequences, more than 20% of them singletons. Many counts were recorded for this clonotype. Its target is not known. The time point was: persistent/refractory GD, antithyroid drugs over 5 years with positive TRAb. RNA extracted from PBMCs served as the sequencing template. The authors diagnosed Graves' disease using American Thyroid Association guidelines. This CDR3 spans 16 amino acids. V lost 0 bases and J 2 bases, leaving 10 bases between the germline ends. CDR1 and CDR2 (germline): ENHRY, SYGVKD.

The sequence derives from a female donor with Graves disease. The chain has TRBV10-3 and TRBJ2-2; D not certain. The starting material was peripheral blood mononuclear cells (PBMCs), obtained when the disease was refractory, from a patient treated with antithyroid drugs. CDR3 sequence (DNA): TGTGCCATCAGTGAGTCTGGCAGCCAAAACACCGGGGAGCTGTTTTTT. It specifies CAISESGSQNTGELFF.